These 14 T cell receptor beta chains were all obtained from the same sample, sequenced in a study of T cells in Graves' hyperthyroidism and ophthalmopathy. TCR beta CDR3 region amplification was performed from RNA transcripts. RT-PCR in the first round (using the HTBI primer set) targeted the TCR CDR3. TCRdb used MiXCR to reprocess the multiplex PCR reads, holding one entry per CDR3 protein. The sample gives under 500,000 distinct CDR3 sequences, over 12% of which show up once; over 25% is in the top ten. The source material was blood. The source is a middle-aged man with Graves' ophthalmopathy.

This clonotype was seen repeatedly, ten times or more. This sequence joins TRBV3-1 and TRBJ2-3, with 7 bases matching TRBD2. Germline V gives CDR1 LGHDT, CDR2 YNNKEL (reference sequence). The junction had 3 bases not matched to a gene; V was cut back by 4 bases and J by 2 bases. The CDR3 is 14 residues long. The CDR3 nucleotides read TGTGCCAGCAGCCCTAGCGGAGACACAGATACGCAGTATTTT. Translating gives CASSPSGDTDTQYF.

This clonotype was found many times. The chain has TRBV30 and TRBJ2-1, with D maybe TRBD1 (7 bases). The CDR3 sequence is 16 residues long. In germline, CDR1 is GTSNPN, CDR2 SVGIG (reference sequence). V dropped 4 bases and J dropped 3 bases, with 19 bases sitting between them. The CDR3 region has the DNA TGTGCCTGGACCTCTCGGGGGACAGCCGTCTACAATGAGCAGTTCTTC. Protein product: CAWTSRGTAVYNEQFF.

This rearrangement joins TRBV4-2 to TRBJ1-2; 7 bases map to TRBD1. This CDR3 has 14 amino acids. Losses at the gene ends were 3 bases for V and 4 bases for J; bases not matched to a gene: 5. Germline V lookup: CDR1 LGHNA, CDR2 YNFKEQ. DNA of the CDR3: TGTGCCAGCAGCCAGGAGACAGGGCCCTATGGCTACACCTTC. It is translated as CASSQETGPYGYTF.

This clonotype was seen many times. CDR3 protein: CASSRLGFTDTQYF. CDR3 DNA: TGTGCCAGCAGTAGACTGGGGTTCACAGATACGCAGTATTTT. The chain recombines TRBV12-3 or TRBV12-4 with TRBJ2-3; no clear D gene. The CDR3 length is 14 residues. The ends were cut back, 5 bases at V and 2 bases at J, with 11 bases in the middle.

This clonotype appeared many times. The CDR3 coding sequence is TGTGCCAGCAGCTTCGCAGGGCGATCACCCCTCCACTTT. Amino acids: CASSFAGRSPLHF. This chain connects TRBV11-3 to TRBJ1-6; a possible D gene is TRBD1 (5 bases). The germline V gene encodes CDR1 SGHNT and CDR2 YENEEA. V shed 3 bases and J shed 10 bases, with 10 bases lying between them. This CDR3 is 13 amino acids long.

This clonotype was picked up a small number of times. The genes are TRBV27 and TRBJ1-6; the match to TRBD1 covers 8 bases. V shed 2 bases and J 10 bases; nucleotides not matched to a gene: 7. Germline CDR1 reads MNHEY; CDR2 reads SMNVEV (reference sequence). CDR3 size: 15 residues. The chain's CDR3 is CASSLLGQGGSPLHF. The CDR3 coding sequence is TGTGCCAGCAGTTTACTTGGACAGGGAGGATCACCCCTCCACTTT.

The chain couples TRBV18 to TRBJ2-2; 7 bases are a match to TRBD2. Germline-derived CDR1 and CDR2 are KGHSH and LQKENI. V was clipped by 1 base and J by 0 bases; unmatched bases: 2. CDR3 length: 16 residues. CDR3 amino acids: CASSPLAGTNTGELFF. The DNA of the CDR3 is TGTGCCAGCTCACCACTAGCGGGTACGAACACCGGGGAGCTGTTTTTT.

There are a few counts of this clonotype. The chain recombines TRBV29-1 with TRBJ2-1; 13 bases align to TRBD2. This CDR3 is 15 amino acids long. Germline V gene sequence: CDR1 SQVTM, CDR2 ANQGSEA. Trimming took 1 base from V and 6 from J; bases not matched to a gene: 3. The CDR3 nucleotides read TGCAGCGTTGAAGTGGGACTAGCGGGACGCAATGAGCAGTTCTTC. It specifies CSVEVGLAGRNEQFF.

This chain connects TRBV29-1 to TRBJ1-2, with 7 positions matching TRBD1. Germline V CDR1 and CDR2: SQVTM, ANQGSEA. The CDR3 is made up of 14 amino acids. V gave up 4 bases and J gave up 2 bases; unmatched junction bases: 7. This CDR3 reads CSVGVPDRNYGYTF. The CDR3 DNA is TGCAGCGTTGGTGTCCCGGACAGGAACTATGGCTACACCTTC.

This clonotype was counted many times. This chain connects TRBV29-1 to TRBJ2-7; 7 nucleotides agree with TRBD2. The length of the CDR3 is 15 residues. Germline CDR1 is SQVTM and CDR2 is ANQGSEA. V dropped 7 bases and J dropped 3; count of bases not matched to a gene: 15. The CDR3 is CSAHVVGGRSYEQYF. CDR3 nucleotides: TGCAGCGCCCATGTCGTGGGCGGGAGAAGCTACGAGCAGTACTTC.

This clonotype occurred a few times. The CDR3 DNA sequence: TGTGCCAGCTCACCATATGAGACGGATCCCCTCCACTTT. It translates to CASSPYETDPLHF. The V call is TRBV18, the J call TRBJ1-6; D call uncertain. The length of the CDR3 is 13 residues. The germline CDR1 and CDR2 sequences are KGHSH and LQKENI. Trimming removed 2 bases at V and 13 bases at J, with 12 bases between.

This clonotype was seen many times. V is TRBV5-5 and J is TRBJ1-5; tentatively, D is TRBD1 (6 bases). Germline CDR1 is SGHKS and CDR2 is YYEKEE (reference sequence). The CDR3 has 15 amino acids. Trimming removed 4 bases at V and 0 bases at J, with 11 bases between. As DNA, the CDR3 is TGTGCCAGCAGCCCGGGGACAATTAGCAATCAGCCCCAGCATTTT. It specifies CASSPGTISNQPQHF.

There are many counts of this clonotype. The chain joins TRBV30 to TRBJ1-2; D gene ambiguous. CDR3 length: 13 residues. V was pared by 2 bases and J by 1 base, with 8 bases between. Germline lookup yields CDR1 GTSNPN and CDR2 SVGIG (reference sequence). The CDR3 DNA reads as TGTGCCTGGAGTTTCGGCCTTAACTATGGCTACACCTTC. Protein: CAWSFGLNYGYTF.

This clonotype was counted between two and nine times. The chain employs TRBV5-4 and TRBJ2-5; 7 bases line up with TRBD2. The length of the CDR3 is 15 residues. V lost 2 bases, J lost 5 bases, and 9 bases stayed unmatched. Per the germline V gene, CDR1 is SGHNT and CDR2 is YYREEE (reference sequence). As DNA, the CDR3 is TGTGCCAGCAGCTTCACCATGGGGGGAGGGGAGACCCAGTACTTC. Its protein product is CASSFTMGGGETQYF.